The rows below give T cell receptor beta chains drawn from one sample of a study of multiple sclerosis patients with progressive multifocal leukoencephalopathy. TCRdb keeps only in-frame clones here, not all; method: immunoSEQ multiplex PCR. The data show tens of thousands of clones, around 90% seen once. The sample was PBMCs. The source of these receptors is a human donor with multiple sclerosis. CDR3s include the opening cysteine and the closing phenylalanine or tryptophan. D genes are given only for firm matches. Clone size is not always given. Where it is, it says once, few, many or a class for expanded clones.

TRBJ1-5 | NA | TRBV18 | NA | CASSPVDSNQPQHF | TGTGCCAGCTCACCAGTCGACAGCAATCAGCCCCAGCATTTT
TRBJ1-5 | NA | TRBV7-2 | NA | CASSLMPQGFNQPQHF | TGTGCCAGCAGCTTAATGCCACAGGGTTTCAATCAGCCCCAGCATTTT
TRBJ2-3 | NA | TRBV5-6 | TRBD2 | CASSRYPTSGGTQYF | TGTGCCAGCAGCAGATACCCGACTAGCGGGGGTACGCAGTATTTT
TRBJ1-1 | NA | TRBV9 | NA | CASSGGPGMNTEAFF | TGTGCCAGCAGCGGCGGACCGGGCATGAACACTGAAGCTTTCTTT
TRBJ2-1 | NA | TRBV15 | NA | CATSREGRGSRFF | TGTGCCACCAGCAGAGAGGGTAGGGGATCGAGGTTCTTC
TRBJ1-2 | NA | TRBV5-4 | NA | CASSGQGRGGYTF | TGTGCCAGCAGCGGTCAGGGGAGGGGTGGCTACACCTTC
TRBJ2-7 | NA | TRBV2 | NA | CASSSVGEQYF | TGTGCCAGCAGCTCAGTCGGGGAGCAGTACTTC
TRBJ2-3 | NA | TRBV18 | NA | CASSGNTVTDTQYF | TGTGCCAGCTCAGGGAATACGGTAACAGATACGCAGTATTTT
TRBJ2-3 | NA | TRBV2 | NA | CASQPWRASTDTQYF | TGTGCCAGCCAGCCATGGAGGGCCAGCACAGATACGCAGTATTTT
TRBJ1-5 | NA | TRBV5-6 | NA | CASSLAASNQPQHF | TGTGCCAGCAGCTTGGCGGCGTCCAATCAGCCCCAGCATTTT
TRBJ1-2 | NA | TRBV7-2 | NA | CASSPLVPNYGYTF | TGTGCCAGCAGCCCCTTGGTTCCCAACTATGGCTACACCTTC
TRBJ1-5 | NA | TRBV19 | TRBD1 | CASSTDRGNQPQHF | TGTGCCAGTAGTACTGACAGGGGGAATCAGCCCCAGCATTTT
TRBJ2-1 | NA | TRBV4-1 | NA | CASSQEMGEQFF | TGCGCCAGCAGCCAAGAGATGGGAGAGCAGTTCTTC
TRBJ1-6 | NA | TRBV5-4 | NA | CASSLGVANSPLHF | TGTGCCAGCAGCTTGGGAGTAGCCAATTCACCCCTCCACTTT
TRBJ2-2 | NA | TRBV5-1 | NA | CASSPSATGNTGELFF | TGCGCCAGCAGCCCTTCGGCGACGGGGAACACCGGGGAGCTGTTTTTT
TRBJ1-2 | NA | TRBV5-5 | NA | CASSLMTETLYGYTF | TGTGCCAGCAGCTTGATGACGGAAACTCTCTATGGCTACACCTTC
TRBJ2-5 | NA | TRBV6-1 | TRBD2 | CASSPLSGGGETQYF | TGTGCCAGCAGTCCCTTGTCCGGGGGGGGAGAGACCCAGTACTTC
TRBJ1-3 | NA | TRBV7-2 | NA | CASSLRGQHSSGNTIYF | TGTGCCAGCAGCCTTAGGGGCCAGCACTCCTCTGGAAACACCATATATTTT
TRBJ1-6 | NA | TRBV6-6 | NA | CASLDGPSSYNSPLHF | TGTGCCAGCTTGGACGGCCCGAGCTCCTATAATTCACCCCTCCACTTT
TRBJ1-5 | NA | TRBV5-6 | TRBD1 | CASSFTGANQPQHF | TGTGCCAGCAGCTTTACAGGGGCCAATCAGCCCCAGCATTTT
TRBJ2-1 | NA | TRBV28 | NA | CASSGNEQFF | TGTGCCAGCAGTGGGAATGAGCAGTTCTTC
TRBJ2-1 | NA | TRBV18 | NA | CASSLGANEQFF | TGTGCCAGCTCACTGGGGGCGAATGAGCAGTTCTTC
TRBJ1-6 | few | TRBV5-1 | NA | CASSLVAGGQNSPLHF | TGCGCCAGCAGCTTGGTGGCTGGGGGACAAAATTCACCCCTCCACTTT
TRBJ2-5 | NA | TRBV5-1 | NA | CASSLWRQGETQYF | TGCGCCAGCAGCTTGTGGCGGCAGGGGGAGACCCAGTACTTC
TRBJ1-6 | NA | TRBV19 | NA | CASSIEGRSWSPLHF | TGTGCCAGTAGTATTGAGGGACGATCGTGGTCACCCCTCCACTTT
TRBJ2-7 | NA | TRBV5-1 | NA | CASSFRGPSYEQYF | TGCGCCAGCAGCTTCCGGGGTCCGTCCTACGAGCAGTACTTC
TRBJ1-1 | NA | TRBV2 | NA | CASSDRRNRDTEAFF | TGTGCCAGCAGTGATCGGCGAAATCGGGACACTGAAGCTTTCTTT
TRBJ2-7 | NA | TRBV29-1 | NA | CSVEEAGREYEQYF | TGCAGCGTTGAAGAAGCAGGACGGGAGTACGAGCAGTACTTC
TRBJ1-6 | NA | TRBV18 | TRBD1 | CASSRFGTDNSPLHF | TGTGCCAGCTCACGTTTTGGGACAGATAATTCACCCCTCCACTTT
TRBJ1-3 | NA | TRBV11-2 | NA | CASSSFISGNTIYF | TGTGCCAGCAGTTCCTTTATCTCTGGAAACACCATATATTTT
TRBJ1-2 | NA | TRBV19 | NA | CASSSGPIVHGYTF | TGTGCCAGTAGTAGTGGACCAATTGTCCATGGCTACACCTTC
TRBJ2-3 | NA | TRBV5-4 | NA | CAWSNTTSTDTQYF | TGTGCCTGGTCAAACACAACTAGCACAGATACGCAGTATTTT
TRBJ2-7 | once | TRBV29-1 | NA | CSVKIGIAQYF | TGCAGCGTAAAAATAGGAATTGCGCAGTACTTC
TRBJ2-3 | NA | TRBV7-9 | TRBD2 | CASSFGTSVTKSTDTQYF | TGTGCCAGCAGCTTTGGGACTAGCGTTACCAAGTCCACAGATACGCAGTATTTT
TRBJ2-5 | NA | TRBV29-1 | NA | CSVPITRMETQYF | TGCAGCGTTCCTATAACGCGGATGGAGACCCAGTACTTC
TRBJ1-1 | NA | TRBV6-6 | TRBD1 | CAGHAGTGGRTEAFF | TGTGCCGGGCATGCCGGGACAGGGGGCAGGACTGAAGCTTTCTTT
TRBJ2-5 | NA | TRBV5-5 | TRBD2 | CASSPGGVAGETQYF | TGTGCCAGCAGCCCGGGAGGGGTAGCTGGAGAGACCCAGTACTTC
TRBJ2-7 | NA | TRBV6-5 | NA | CASKLEGPYEQYF | TGTGCCAGCAAGTTGGAGGGGCCCTACGAGCAGTACTTC
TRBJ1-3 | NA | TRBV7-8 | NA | CASSLREDARPGNTIYF | TGTGCCAGCAGCTTACGGGAGGACGCAAGGCCTGGAAACACCATATATTTT
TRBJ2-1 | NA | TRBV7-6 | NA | CASSPRGDPTLGNEQFF | TGTGCCAGCAGCCCTAGAGGGGACCCAACGCTAGGCAATGAGCAGTTCTTC
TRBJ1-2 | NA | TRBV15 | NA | CATSRDYGEDGYTF | TGTGCCACCAGCAGAGATTATGGTGAGGATGGCTACACCTTC
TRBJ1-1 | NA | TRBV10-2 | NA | CASLRGPRNFMNTEAFF | TGCGCCAGCCTCCGGGGACCGCGTAACTTTATGAACACTGAAGCTTTCTTT
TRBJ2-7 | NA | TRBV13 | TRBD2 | CASSRGGAAYEQYF | TGTGCCAGCTCCCGGGGGGGGGCCGCCTACGAGCAGTACTTC
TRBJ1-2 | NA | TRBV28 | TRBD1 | CASSPPRQGGYGYTF | TGTGCCAGCAGTCCGCCACGACAGGGAGGCTATGGCTACACCTTC
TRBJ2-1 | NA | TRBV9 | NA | CASSGGAYNEQFF | TGTGCCAGCAGCGGGGGGGCCTACAATGAGCAGTTCTTC
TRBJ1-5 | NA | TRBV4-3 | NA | CASSHTTDQPQHF | TGCGCCAGCAGCCATACGACCGATCAGCCCCAGCATTTT
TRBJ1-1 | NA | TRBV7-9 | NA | CASSPRARGPPNTEAFF | TGTGCCAGCAGCCCCCGGGCCAGGGGCCCGCCGAACACTGAAGCTTTCTTT
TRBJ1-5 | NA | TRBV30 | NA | CAWSVVTLNSNQPQHF | TGTGCCTGGAGTGTTGTGACACTGAATAGCAATCAGCCCCAGCATTTT
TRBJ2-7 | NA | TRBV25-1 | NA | CASSPNSYEQYF | TGTGCCAGCAGTCCGAACTCCTACGAGCAGTACTTC
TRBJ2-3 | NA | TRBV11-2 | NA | CASSLNLGPRTDTQYF | TGTGCCAGCAGCTTAAATTTAGGTCCGCGCACAGATACGCAGTATTTT
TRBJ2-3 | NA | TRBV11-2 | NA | CASSLPGPGGDTQYF | TGTGCCAGCAGCCTCCCCGGGCCCGGGGGAGATACGCAGTATTTT
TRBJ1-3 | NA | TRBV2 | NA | CASSEQGIPGNTIYF | TGTGCCAGCAGTGAGCAAGGTATCCCTGGAAACACCATATATTTT
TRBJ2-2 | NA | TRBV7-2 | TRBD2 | CASSLGVLAGQVTGELFF | TGTGCCAGCAGCTTAGGAGTTTTAGCGGGGCAAGTCACCGGGGAGCTGTTTTTT
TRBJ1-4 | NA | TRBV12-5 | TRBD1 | CASGFRTGGNEKLFF | TGTGCTAGTGGTTTTCGGACAGGGGGAAATGAAAAACTGTTTTTT
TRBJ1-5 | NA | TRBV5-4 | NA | CASSVGGDQPQHF | TGTGCCAGCAGCGTCGGAGGGGACCAGCCCCAGCATTTT
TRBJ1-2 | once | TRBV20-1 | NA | CSAPGGYGYTF | TGCAGTGCCCCGGGCGGGTACGGCTACACCTTC
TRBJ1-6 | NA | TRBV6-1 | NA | CASSPGAAYNSPLHF | TGTGCCAGCAGTCCAGGGGCAGCCTATAATTCACCCCTCCACTTT
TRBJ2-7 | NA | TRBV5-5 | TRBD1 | CASSSAPGTGNYEQYF | TGTGCCAGCAGCTCCGCACCCGGGACAGGGAACTACGAGCAGTACTTC
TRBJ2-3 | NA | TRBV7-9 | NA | CASSLSLGGGTDTQYF | TGTGCCAGCAGCTTAAGCCTGGGAGGAGGCACAGATACGCAGTATTTT
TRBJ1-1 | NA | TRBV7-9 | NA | CASSLGGAEAFF | TGTGCCAGCAGCTTAGGGGGGGCTGAAGCTTTCTTT